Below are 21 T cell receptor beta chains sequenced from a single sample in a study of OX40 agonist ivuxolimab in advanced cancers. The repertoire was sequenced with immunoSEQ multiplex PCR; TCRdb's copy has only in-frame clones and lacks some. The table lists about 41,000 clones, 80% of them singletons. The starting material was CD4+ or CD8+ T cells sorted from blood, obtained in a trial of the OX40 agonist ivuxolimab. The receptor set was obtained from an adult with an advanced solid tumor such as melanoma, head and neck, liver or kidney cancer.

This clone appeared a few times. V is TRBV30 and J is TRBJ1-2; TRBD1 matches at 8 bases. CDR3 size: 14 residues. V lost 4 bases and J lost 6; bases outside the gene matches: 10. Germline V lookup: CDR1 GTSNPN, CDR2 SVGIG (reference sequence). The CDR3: CAWNIQGAGNGYTF. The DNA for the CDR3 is TGTGCCTGGAATATCCAGGGGGCAGGGAATGGCTACACCTTC.

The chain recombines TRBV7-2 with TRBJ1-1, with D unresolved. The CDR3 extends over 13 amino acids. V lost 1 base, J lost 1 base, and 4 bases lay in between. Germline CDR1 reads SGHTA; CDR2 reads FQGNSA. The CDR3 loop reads CASSLGENTEAFF. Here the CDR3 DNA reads TGTGCCAGCAGCTTAGGGGAGAACACTGAAGCTTTCTTT.

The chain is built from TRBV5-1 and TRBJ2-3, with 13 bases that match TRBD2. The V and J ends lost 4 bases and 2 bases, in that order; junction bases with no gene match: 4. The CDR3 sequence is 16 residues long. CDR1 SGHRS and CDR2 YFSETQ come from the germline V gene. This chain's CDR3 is CASSALAGGSTDTQYF. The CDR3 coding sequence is TGCGCCAGCAGCGCACTAGCGGGGGGGTCCACAGATACGCAGTATTTT.

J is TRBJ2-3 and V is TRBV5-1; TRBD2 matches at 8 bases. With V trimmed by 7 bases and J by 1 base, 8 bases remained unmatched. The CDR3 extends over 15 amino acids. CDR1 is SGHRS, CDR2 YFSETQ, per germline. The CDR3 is CASGPARGGTDTQYF. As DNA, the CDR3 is TGCGCCAGCGGACCTGCGCGGGGGGGCACAGATACGCAGTATTTT.

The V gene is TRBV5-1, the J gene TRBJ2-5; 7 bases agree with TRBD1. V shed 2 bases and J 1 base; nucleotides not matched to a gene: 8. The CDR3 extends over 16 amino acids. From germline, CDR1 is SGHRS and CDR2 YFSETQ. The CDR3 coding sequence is TGCGCCAGCAGCTTAGTTGCATGGGACAGCCAAGAGACCCAGTACTTC. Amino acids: CASSLVAWDSQETQYF.

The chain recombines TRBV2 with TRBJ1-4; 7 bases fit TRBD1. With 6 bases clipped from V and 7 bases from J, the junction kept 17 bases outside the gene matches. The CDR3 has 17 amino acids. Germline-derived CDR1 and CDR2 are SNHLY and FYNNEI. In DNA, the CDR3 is TGTGCCAGCAGCGTCGGGACAGCTCAGCAGCTGGGTGAAAAACTGTTTTTT. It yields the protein CASSVGTAQQLGEKLFF. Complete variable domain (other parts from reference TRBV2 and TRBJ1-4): EPEVTQTPSHQVTQMGQEVILRCVPISNHLYFYWYRQILGQKVEFLVSFYNNEISEKSEIFDDQFSVERPDGSNFTLKIRSTKLEDSAMYFCASSVGTAQQLGEKLFFGSGTQLSVL.

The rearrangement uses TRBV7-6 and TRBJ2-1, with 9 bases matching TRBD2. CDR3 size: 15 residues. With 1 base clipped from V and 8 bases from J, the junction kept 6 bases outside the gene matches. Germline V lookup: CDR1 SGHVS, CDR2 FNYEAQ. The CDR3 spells CASSLDLREGDEQFF. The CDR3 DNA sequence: TGTGCCAGCAGCTTAGATTTGCGGGAGGGCGATGAGCAGTTCTTC.

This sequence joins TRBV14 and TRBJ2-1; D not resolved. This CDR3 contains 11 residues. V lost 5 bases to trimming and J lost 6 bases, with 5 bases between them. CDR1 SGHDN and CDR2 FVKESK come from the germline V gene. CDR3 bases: TGTGCCAGCAGCTTTAGCAATGAGCAGTTCTTC. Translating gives CASSFSNEQFF.

The DNA of the CDR3 is TGTGCCAGCAGCTTAGTATTTAGCGGGGGGCAAGAGACCCAGTACTTC. Residues: CASSLVFSGGQETQYF. V gene TRBV7-2 combines with J gene TRBJ2-5; 10 bases are shared with TRBD2. CDR3 size: 16 residues. Germline CDR1 and CDR2: SGHTA and FQGNSA. The V segment lost 1 base and the J segment 2 bases; nucleotides outside the gene matches: 4.

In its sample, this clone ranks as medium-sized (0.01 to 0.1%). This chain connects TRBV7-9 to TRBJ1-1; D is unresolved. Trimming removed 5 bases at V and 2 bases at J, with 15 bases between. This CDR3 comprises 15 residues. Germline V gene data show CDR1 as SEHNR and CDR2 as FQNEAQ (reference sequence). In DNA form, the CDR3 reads TGTGCCAGCAGCCCCATTGTGGGATTCAACACTGAAGCTTTCTTT. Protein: CASSPIVGFNTEAFF.

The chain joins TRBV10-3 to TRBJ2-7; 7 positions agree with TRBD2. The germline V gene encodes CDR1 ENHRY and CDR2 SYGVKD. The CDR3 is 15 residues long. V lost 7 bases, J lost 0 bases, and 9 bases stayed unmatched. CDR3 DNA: TGTGCCATCAACCCCGGGGGGTCCTACTCCTACGAGCAGTACTTC. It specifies CAINPGGSYSYEQYF.

CDR3 sequence (DNA): TGTGCCAGCAGCTTACTAGCGGGAGTGGCCGGGGAGCTGTTTTTT. It codes for CASSLLAGVAGELFF. This chain links TRBV7-3 with TRBJ2-2; TRBD2 matches at 10 bases. The CDR3 runs 15 residues. The V gene's germline CDR1 is SGHTA and CDR2 FQGTGA. The trim removed 2 bases at V and 6 bases at J, leaving 3 bases unmatched.

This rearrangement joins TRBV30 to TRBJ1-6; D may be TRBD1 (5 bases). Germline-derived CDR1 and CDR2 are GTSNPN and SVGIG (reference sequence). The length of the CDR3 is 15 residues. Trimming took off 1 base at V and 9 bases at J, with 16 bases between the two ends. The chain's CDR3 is CAWSEIAGSSSPLHF. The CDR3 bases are TGTGCCTGGAGTGAGATCGCAGGGAGTAGTTCACCCCTCCACTTT.

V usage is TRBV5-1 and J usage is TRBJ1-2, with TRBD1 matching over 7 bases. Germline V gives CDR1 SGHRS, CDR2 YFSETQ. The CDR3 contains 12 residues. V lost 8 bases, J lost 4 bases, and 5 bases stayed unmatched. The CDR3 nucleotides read TGCGCCAGTCGGGACAGTTTCTATGGCTACACCTTC. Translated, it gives CASRDSFYGYTF.

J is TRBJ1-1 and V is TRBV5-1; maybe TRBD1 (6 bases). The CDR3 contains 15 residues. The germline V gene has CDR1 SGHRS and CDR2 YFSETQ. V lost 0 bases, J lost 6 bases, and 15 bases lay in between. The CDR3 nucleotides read TGCGCCAGCAGCTTGGTAGGCAGGGGTAGCTCTGAAGCTTTCTTT. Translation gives CASSLVGRGSSEAFF.

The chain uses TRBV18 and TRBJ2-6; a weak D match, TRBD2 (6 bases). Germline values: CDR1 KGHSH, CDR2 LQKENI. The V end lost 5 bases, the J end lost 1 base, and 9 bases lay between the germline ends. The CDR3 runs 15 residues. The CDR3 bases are TGTGCCAGCTCAGGGCGGGGATCTGGGGCCAACGTCCTGACTTTC. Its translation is CASSGRGSGANVLTF. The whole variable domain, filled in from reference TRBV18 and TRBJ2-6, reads NAGVMQNPRHLVRRRGQEARLRCSPMKGHSHVYWYRQLPEEGLKFMVYLQKENIIDESGMPKERFSAEFPKEGPSILRIQQVVRGDSAAYFCASSGRGSGANVLTFGAGSRLTVL.

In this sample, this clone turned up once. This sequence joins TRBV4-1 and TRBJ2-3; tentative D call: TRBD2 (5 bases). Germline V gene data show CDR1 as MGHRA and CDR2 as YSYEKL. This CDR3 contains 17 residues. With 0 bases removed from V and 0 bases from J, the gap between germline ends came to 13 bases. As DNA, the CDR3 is TGCGCCAGCAGCCAAGAACGCCTAGCAGTTAGCACAGATACGCAGTATTTT. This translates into CASSQERLAVSTDTQYF.

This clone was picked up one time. Written as DNA, the CDR3 is TGTGCCAGCACGACTCCCAGCTCCTATAATTCACCCCTCCACTTT. It encodes CASTTPSSYNSPLHF. The chain is built from TRBV28 and TRBJ1-6; D is ambiguous. The germline V gene encodes CDR1 MDHEN and CDR2 SYDVKM. V dropped 7 bases and J dropped 0 bases, with 10 bases sitting between them. The CDR3 length is 15 residues.

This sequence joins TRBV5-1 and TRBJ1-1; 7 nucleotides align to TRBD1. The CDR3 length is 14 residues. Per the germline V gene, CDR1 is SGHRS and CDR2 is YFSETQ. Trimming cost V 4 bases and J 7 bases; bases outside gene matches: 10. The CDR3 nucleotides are TGCGCCAGCAGCACCGGGACAGCGCAAGTTGAAGCTTTCTTT. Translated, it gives CASSTGTAQVEAFF.

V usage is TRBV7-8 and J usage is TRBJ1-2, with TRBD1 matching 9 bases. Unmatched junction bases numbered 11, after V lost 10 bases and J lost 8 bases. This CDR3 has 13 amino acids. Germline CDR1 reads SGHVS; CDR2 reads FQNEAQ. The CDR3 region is CAITLGQGGGYTF. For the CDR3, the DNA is TGTGCCATCACGTTGGGACAGGGAGGCGGCTACACCTTC.

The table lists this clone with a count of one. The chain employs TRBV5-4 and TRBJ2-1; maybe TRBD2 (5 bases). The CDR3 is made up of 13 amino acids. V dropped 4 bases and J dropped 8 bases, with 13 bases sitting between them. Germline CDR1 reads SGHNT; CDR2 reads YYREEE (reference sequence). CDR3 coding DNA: TGTGCCAGCAGCCGGGTGGGGAGCGATGAGCAGTTCTTC. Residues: CASSRVGSDEQFF.